The present T cell receptor (beta chain) was sequenced within a study of siplizumab effects on memory and regulatory T cells. Study-level findings and limits: The alloreactive clones that mapped to unstimulated subsets made up only a minor fraction. With siplizumab, Treg-derived clones averaged approximately 69% of mappable alloreactive CD4+ clones, versus around 28% in controls.

Per sample, the assay covered approximately 91,000 TCR templates. Sequenced by immunoSEQ multiplex PCR; TCRdb stores in-frame clones only, minus some. The repertoire consists of some 62,000 clones, with around four fifths occurring once and the leading ten covering 3% to 4%. Comment on this clone: Its antigen is undetermined.

Unstimulated naive, memory, effector memory and TEMRA subsets from a few donor pairs underwent sequencing. The CDR3 has 16 amino acids. The germline gives CDR1 MNHNY, CDR2 SVGAGI (reference sequence). The sequence was obtained from a human donor in good health. The V call is TRBV6-6, the J call TRBJ2-5, with 9 bases aligning to TRBD1. The J call may be in error: the DNA end matches TRBJ2-7 better. Source material: memory CD4+ T cells sorted from blood. Written as DNA, the CDR3 is TGTGCCAGCAGTTTTCCAGGACAGGGGTCGTCCTACGAGCAGTACTTC. Its translation is CASSFPGQGSSYEQYF.